In this sample, the clone carrying this TCR beta chain turned up many times. TCRdb re-called the RT-PCR reads through MiXCR, storing one row per CDR3 protein. The data hold 550,000 to 750,000 distinct CDR3 sequences, with 14% observed a single time. This TCR was sampled from a female donor in good health, serving as a healthy control. Sequenced material: memory CD4+ T cells from blood.

CDR3 in DNA: TGTGCCAGCAGCGGGTCAGGGGTGAACATTCAGTACTTC. Translated, it gives CASSGSGVNIQYF. V and J are TRBV7-9 and TRBJ2-4, with D possibly being TRBD1 (6 bases). The germline gives CDR1 SEHNR, CDR2 FQNEAQ (reference sequence). The V end lost 5 bases, the J end lost 7 bases, and 12 bases lay between the germline ends. The CDR3 sequence is 13 residues long. Supplemented by reference TRBV7-9 and TRBJ2-4, the full variable domain reads DTGVSQNPRHKITKRGQNVTFRCDPISEHNRLYWYRQTLGQGPEFLTYFQNEAQLEKSRLLSDRFSAERPKGSFSTLEIQRTEQGDSAMYLCASSGSGVNIQYFGAGTRLSVL.